This note documents a single T cell receptor (beta chain) sequence. The data were obtained in a study of radiotherapy plus CTLA-4 blockade in lung cancer. This CDR3 is 12 amino acids long. Germline V gene data show CDR1 as MNHEY and CDR2 as SMNVEV (reference sequence). V gave up 5 bases and J gave up 8 bases, with 11 bases separating them. Measured with immunoSEQ multiplex PCR; TCRdb has only the in-frame clones, and not every one. The sample carries some 110,000 clones, more than 65% recorded once. This clonotype was obtained from a human donor with non-small cell lung cancer that progressed on radiotherapy plus ipilimumab. Some clones in this sample may be carry-over from other donors' samples. This sample comprised peripheral blood, obtained from a patient treated with radiotherapy plus ipilimumab. The genes are TRBV27 and TRBJ2-3; a possible D gene is TRBD1 (6 bases). This CDR3 is CASSPGAGTQYF. In DNA, the CDR3 is TGTGCCAGCAGTCCAGGGGCGGGTACGCAGTATTTT.